One sample yielded the 15 T cell receptor beta chains listed below, sequenced in a study of OX40 agonist ivuxolimab in advanced cancers. Some clones are missing from TCRdb's copy, which holds only in-frame ones; the method was immunoSEQ multiplex PCR. The sample has about 58,000 clones, 82% seen once. Sample: CD4+ or CD8+ T cells sorted from blood, taken in a trial of the OX40 agonist ivuxolimab. The receptor set was obtained from an adult with an advanced solid tumor such as melanoma, head and neck, liver or kidney cancer.

The CDR3: CASSFGRGGTGELFF. DNA for the CDR3: TGTGCCAGCAGCTTTGGACGGGGGGGCACCGGGGAGCTGTTTTTT. This chain connects TRBV7-8 to TRBJ2-2, with 8 bases lining up with TRBD2. The CDR3 length is 15 residues. In germline, CDR1 is SGHVS, CDR2 FQNEAQ. V lost 3 bases, J lost 4 bases, and 4 bases stayed unmatched.

In its sample, this clone was seen once. This chain connects TRBV7-2 to TRBJ1-4; no reliable D call. Trimming took off 5 bases at V and 6 bases at J, with 10 bases between the two ends. The V gene's germline CDR1 is SGHTA and CDR2 FQGNSA. The length of the CDR3 is 13 residues. The CDR3 region is CASSPRTDEKLFF. The CDR3 DNA is TGTGCCAGCAGCCCCAGGACGGATGAAAAACTGTTTTTT.

Here the CDR3 reads CASSTGMNTEAFF. CDR3 coding DNA: TGTGCCAGCAGTACAGGGATGAACACTGAAGCTTTCTTT. The chain recombines TRBV6-7 with TRBJ1-1; a weak D match, TRBD1 (6 bases). TRBV6-7 is given ORF status, its function remaining uncertain. Trimming stripped 5 bases from V and 0 bases from J, with 7 bases between. The CDR3 is 13 residues long.

V gene TRBV10-3 combines with J gene TRBJ2-1, with TRBD2 as a possible D gene (7 bases). The germline V gene encodes CDR1 ENHRY and CDR2 SYGVKD. The CDR3 is 14 residues long. The germline V and J ends were trimmed by 11 bases and 3 bases, with 17 bases remaining between them. The chain's CDR3 is CASSRGGVYNEQFF. In nucleotides, the CDR3 is TGTGCCTCCTCGAGGGGGGGGGTCTACAATGAGCAGTTCTTC.

Ten or more counts support this clone. J is TRBJ2-5 and V is TRBV7-8; D gene uncertain. The CDR3 covers 11 residues. CDR1 and CDR2 from the germline V gene are SGHVS and FQNEAQ. Trimming cost V 4 bases and J 5 bases, with 5 bases left between them. CDR3 protein: CASSSKETQYF. The CDR3 DNA sequence: TGTGCCAGCAGCTCCAAGGAGACCCAGTACTTC. The complete variable domain, with remaining parts taken from reference TRBV7-8 and TRBJ2-5, reads GAGVSQSPRYKVAKRGQDVALRCDPISGHVSLFWYQQALGQGPEFLTYFQNEAQLDKSGLPSDRFFAERPEGSVSTLKIQRTQQEDSAVYLCASSSKETQYFGPGTRLLVL.

This CDR3 reads CASSSKTSGTKETQYF. Written as DNA, the CDR3 is TGCGCCAGCAGCTCTAAGACTAGCGGGACTAAAGAGACCCAGTACTTC. This chain links TRBV5-1 with TRBJ2-5; TRBD2 matches 11 bases. This CDR3 contains 16 residues. The germline V gene encodes CDR1 SGHRS and CDR2 YFSETQ. V gave up 3 bases and J gave up 3 bases; unmatched junction bases: 7.

This clone was counted only a few times. The DNA for the CDR3 is TGTGCCAGCAGCCAAGAGACGATGTTGTTTGGCATGAATGAGCAGTTCTTC. Its protein product is CASSQETMLFGMNEQFF. The V and J genes are TRBV14 and TRBJ2-1, with D unresolved. The CDR3 is 17 amino acids. The germline V gene encodes CDR1 SGHDN and CDR2 FVKESK. V was cut by 0 bases and J by 7 bases, with 19 bases left in between.

This chain uses TRBV19 with TRBJ2-1; TRBD2 matches at 9 bases. V lost 6 bases to trimming and J lost 8 bases; unmatched junction nucleotides: 11. This CDR3 has 15 residues. Germline V gives CDR1 LNHDA, CDR2 SQIVND (reference sequence). CDR3 protein: CASRDGSGRFDEQFF. The CDR3 DNA is TGTGCCAGTAGGGATGGTAGCGGGAGATTTGATGAGCAGTTCTTC.

Only a few counts were recorded for this clone. The chain uses TRBV11-3 and TRBJ1-2; D uncertain. Germline V lookup: CDR1 SGHNT, CDR2 YENEEA. This CDR3 comprises 12 residues. The V gene lost 1 base and the J gene lost 7 bases, with 7 bases spanning the gap. The CDR3: CASSLADSGYTF. DNA for the CDR3: TGTGCCAGCAGCTTAGCTGATAGTGGCTACACCTTC.

The chain has TRBV30 and TRBJ2-2; 11 bases are shared with TRBD2. Germline V gene sequence: CDR1 GTSNPN, CDR2 SVGIG (reference sequence). The CDR3 runs to 14 residues. The junction had 7 bases not matched to a gene; V was cut back by 8 bases and J by 5 bases. CDR3 sequence reads: CAASGLAETGELFF. For the CDR3, the DNA is TGTGCCGCCTCGGGACTAGCGGAAACCGGGGAGCTGTTTTTT.

V is TRBV14 and J is TRBJ2-3; D gene ambiguous. Germline V CDR1 and CDR2: SGHDN, FVKESK. The length of the CDR3 is 15 residues. V was shortened by 1 base and J by 3 bases, with 11 bases between the two germline ends. CDR3 region: CASSQAVRWTDTQYF. The DNA for the CDR3 is TGTGCCAGCAGCCAAGCGGTTCGGTGGACAGATACGCAGTATTTT.

The chain joins TRBV30 to TRBJ1-2; weak D call: TRBD1 (6 bases). V lost 2 bases, J lost 7 bases, and 11 bases lay in between. The CDR3 is made up of 12 amino acids. CDR1 GTSNPN and CDR2 SVGIG come from the germline V gene (reference sequence). The CDR3 protein is CAWSPKGGGYTF. In DNA, the CDR3 is TGTGCCTGGAGTCCCAAAGGGGGTGGCTACACCTTC.

The chain uses TRBV7-6 and TRBJ1-3; D ambiguous. The CDR3 runs to 15 residues. The germline V gene encodes CDR1 SGHVS and CDR2 FNYEAQ. V lost 3 bases, J lost 1 base, and 10 bases lay in between. CDR3 loop: CASSFLGGSGNTIYF. The CDR3 DNA is TGTGCCAGCAGCTTTTTAGGAGGTTCTGGAAACACCATATATTTT.

The chain employs TRBV5-1 and TRBJ1-1; perhaps TRBD1 as D (6 bases). The germline gives CDR1 SGHRS, CDR2 YFSETQ. This CDR3 spans 17 amino acids. Trimming removed 0 bases from V and 4 bases from J, with 19 bases in between. CDR3 protein: CASSLVPNRDRATEAFF. The CDR3 DNA reads TGCGCCAGCAGCTTGGTCCCCAACAGGGATCGGGCCACTGAAGCTTTCTTT.

This chain uses TRBV5-1 with TRBJ1-4; D unresolved. CDR1 is SGHRS, CDR2 YFSETQ, per germline. This CDR3 contains 15 residues. Between the trimmed V and J ends, which lost 4 bases and 0 bases, there was a span of 10 bases. The CDR3 sequence: CASSLDGATNEKLFF. The CDR3 region has the DNA TGCGCCAGCAGCCTGGACGGGGCAACTAATGAAAAACTGTTTTTT.